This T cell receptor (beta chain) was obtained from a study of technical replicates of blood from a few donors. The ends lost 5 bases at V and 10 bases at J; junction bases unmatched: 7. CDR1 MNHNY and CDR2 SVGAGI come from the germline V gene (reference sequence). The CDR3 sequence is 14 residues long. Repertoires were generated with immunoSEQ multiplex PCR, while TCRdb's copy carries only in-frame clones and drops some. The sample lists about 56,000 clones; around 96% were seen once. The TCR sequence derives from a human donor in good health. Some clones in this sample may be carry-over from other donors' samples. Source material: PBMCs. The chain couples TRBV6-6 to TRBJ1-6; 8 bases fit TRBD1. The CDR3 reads CASSPWTGTSPLHF. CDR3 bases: TGTGCCAGCAGTCCCTGGACAGGGACATCACCCCTCCACTTT.